The following is a TCR beta chain sequence with its context. Its antigen is as yet unknown. This sample was taken from a study of cytotoxic CD8 clonotypes in ibrutinib-treated CLL. Method: immunoSEQ multiplex PCR; TCRdb's copy keeps in-frame clones and lacks some. Here the sample spans around 97,000 clones, 70% to 85% being singletons. V lost 6 bases to trimming and J lost 2 bases, with 17 bases between them. The CDR3 totals 15 residues. In germline, CDR1 is SGHRS, CDR2 YFSETQ. Study results and caveats: Public clonotypes were uncommon and contracted or stayed stable on treatment.

This clonotype was sampled from a human donor with chronic lymphocytic leukemia. This rearrangement joins TRBV5-1 to TRBJ2-5; D remains ambiguous. The source was PBMCs, collected after 12 months of ibrutinib treatment. The CDR3 DNA follows: TGCGCCAGCAAATTGGTCTCCGGCCCTCAAGAGACCCAGTACTTC. Translating gives CASKLVSGPQETQYF. The full variable domain, in which reference TRBV5-1 and TRBJ2-5 provide the parts outside the CDR3, is KAGVTQTPRYLIKTRGQQVTLSCSPISGHRSVSWYQQTPGQGLQFLFEYFSETQRNKGNFPGRFSGRQFSNSRSEMNVSTLELGDSALYLCASKLVSGPQETQYFGPGTRLLVL.